Following are 20 T cell receptor beta chains from one sample sequenced in a study of blood T cell repertoires in COVID-19 (dated by TCRdb to the early 2020s). Libraries were built with the immunoSEQ multiplex PCR assay. What TCRdb holds here is the immuneACCESS table cut down to in-frame rearrangements. Part of the clones is not present; checked against another copy, under half of the missing clones reflect an unresolved V gene, and the others are unexplained. The sample profile shows fewer than 250,000 clones; roughly 86% of them were found once. The ten most abundant clones make up less than 15% of the sample. Sequenced: peripheral blood. The receptors were gathered from a middle-aged woman with acute or convalescent COVID-19.

Concerning this clone: The identical CDR3 is also encoded by other nucleotide sequences in the sample. The V call is TRBV5-1, the J call TRBJ1-2, with TRBD1 matching 8 bases. Unmatched junction bases numbered 2, after V lost 0 bases and J lost 4 bases. Germline-derived CDR1 and CDR2 are SGHRS and YFSETQ. CDR3 size: 14 residues. The CDR3 region has the DNA TGCGCCAGCAGCTTGGGGACAGGGTCCTATGGCTACACCTTC. Its translation: CASSLGTGSYGYTF.

This chain joins TRBV19 and TRBJ1-2, with D unclear. This CDR3 has 14 residues. Looked up from germline, CDR1 is LNHDA and CDR2 is SQIVND (reference sequence). The V end was cut by 1 base, the J end by 2 bases, with 8 bases between. DNA of the CDR3: TGTGCCAGTAGTATAGGGCAGAAGAACTATGGCTACACCTTC. This encodes CASSIGQKNYGYTF.

The chain combines TRBV7-9 with TRBJ2-1; D is possibly TRBD2 (5 bases). The CDR3 loop spans 12 amino acids. V shed 6 bases and J shed 6 bases, with 9 bases lying between them. The germline CDR1 and CDR2 sequences are SEHNR and FQNEAQ (reference sequence). CDR3 residues: CASRLVFNEQFF. The CDR3 region has the DNA TGTGCCAGCAGACTAGTCTTCAATGAGCAGTTCTTC.

This chain links TRBV7-2 with TRBJ2-1; 7 nucleotides align to TRBD2. This CDR3 has 15 residues. Looked up from germline, CDR1 is SGHTA and CDR2 is FQGNSA. V gave up 4 bases and J gave up 5 bases; unmatched junction bases: 8. CDR3 nucleotide sequence: TGTGCCAGCAGCTCCGCGGGACTAAAAGACAATGAGCAGTTCTTC. It yields the protein CASSSAGLKDNEQFF. Complete variable domain (other parts from reference TRBV7-2 and TRBJ2-1): GAGVSQSPSNKVTEKGKDVELRCDPISGHTALYWYRQSLGQGLEFLIYFQGNSAPDKSGLPSDRFSAERTGGSVSTLTIQRTQQEDSAVYLCASSSAGLKDNEQFFGPGTRLTVL.

V and J are TRBV19 and TRBJ2-7; 9 nucleotides line up with TRBD1. The germline CDR1 and CDR2 sequences are LNHDA and SQIVND (reference sequence). The CDR3 consists of 15 residues. The V segment lost 6 bases and the J segment 3 bases; nucleotides outside the gene matches: 9. The CDR3 DNA sequence: TGTGCCAGTAGCCCCTGGGGACAGGGCAACTACGAGCAGTACTTC. This encodes CASSPWGQGNYEQYF.

A few counts support this clone. DNA for the CDR3: TGTGCCACTTCCGGGACAGGCGCCTCTAACTATGGCTACACCTTC. Protein sequence: CATSGTGASNYGYTF. The chain links TRBV24-1 to TRBJ1-2; 8 positions match TRBD1. In germline, CDR1 is KGHDR, CDR2 SFDVKD. The junction had 9 bases not matched to a gene; V was cut back by 10 bases and J by 0 bases. CDR3 size: 15 residues.

This clone was counted between two and nine times. The rearrangement uses TRBV5-6 and TRBJ2-7; maybe TRBD2 (5 bases). With 1 base removed from V and 2 bases from J, the gap between germline ends came to 13 bases. The CDR3 covers 15 residues. CDR1 is SGHDT and CDR2 is YYEEEE in the germline V gene. The CDR3 DNA reads as TGTGCCAGCAGCTTGAGACCCCCCGGGGCCTACGAGCAGTACTTC. This gives the protein CASSLRPPGAYEQYF.

The V call is TRBV5-1, the J call TRBJ2-3; unclear D gene. Germline V gene sequence: CDR1 SGHRS, CDR2 YFSETQ. Trimming shortened V by 0 bases and J by 5 bases, and 10 bases separated the two germline ends. The CDR3 is 14 residues long. Here the CDR3 DNA reads TGCGCCAGCAGCTTGGCCCGAGGCGGAGATACGCAGTATTTT. It specifies CASSLARGGDTQYF.

The gene calls are TRBV30 and TRBJ1-2, with 11 bases that match TRBD1. Germline assignment: CDR1 GTSNPN and CDR2 SVGIG (reference sequence). Unmatched junction bases numbered 6, after V lost 2 bases and J lost 7 bases. The CDR3 spans 14 residues. CDR3 nucleotide sequence: TGTGCCTGGAGTCCCGGACAGGGGGCGGTTGGCTACACCTTC. It is translated as CAWSPGQGAVGYTF.

The rearrangement links TRBV11-2 to TRBJ1-2, with TRBD1 as a possible D gene (5 bases). The CDR3 length is 14 residues. The V gene lost 4 bases and the J gene lost 4 bases, with 13 bases spanning the gap. Germline V gives CDR1 SGHAT, CDR2 FQNNGV. The CDR3 loop is CASSYSGEGYGYTF. CDR3 DNA sequence: TGTGCCAGCAGCTACTCGGGGGAGGGCTATGGCTACACCTTC. Using reference TRBV11-2 and TRBJ1-2 for the parts outside the CDR3, the full variable domain is EAGVAQSPRYKIIEKRQSVAFWCNPISGHATLYWYQQILGQGPKLLIQFQNNGVVDDSQLPKDRFSAERLKGVDSTLKIQPAKLEDSAVYLCASSYSGEGYGYTFGSGTRLTVV.

The V call is TRBV30, the J call TRBJ1-2; D call uncertain. The CDR3 loop spans 13 amino acids. V was trimmed by 2 bases and J by 1 base, leaving 8 bases between them. In germline, CDR1 is GTSNPN, CDR2 SVGIG (reference sequence). CDR3 protein: CAWSLAGNYGYTF. For the CDR3, the DNA is TGTGCCTGGAGTTTGGCGGGTAACTATGGCTACACCTTC.

This clone was observed a single time. V is TRBV3-1 (or the pseudogene TRBV3-2) and J is TRBJ2-3, with D possibly matching TRBD2 (6 bases). CDR1 and CDR2 from the germline V gene are LGHDT and YNNKEL (reference sequence). V gave up 5 bases and J gave up 6 bases, with 18 bases separating them. CDR3 length equals 15 residues. CDR3 DNA: TGTGCCAGCAGCAACCTGGCTAGCGCAAGGGATACGCAGTATTTT. This gives the protein CASSNLASARDTQYF.

The rearrangement joins TRBV5-6 to TRBJ2-1; D is perhaps TRBD2 (6 bases). Deletions cut 3 bases from V and 6 bases from J, with 10 bases between. In germline, CDR1 is SGHDT, CDR2 YYEEEE. There are 13 residues in the CDR3. CDR3: CASSWGRPNEQFF. CDR3 nucleotides: TGTGCCAGCAGCTGGGGGAGGCCCAATGAGCAGTTCTTC.

The genes are TRBV3-1 (or the pseudogene TRBV3-2) and TRBJ1-2; 7 positions agree with TRBD1. Looked up from germline, CDR1 is LGHDT and CDR2 is YNNKEL (reference sequence). The V segment lost 3 bases and the J segment 8 bases; nucleotides outside the gene matches: 18. The CDR3 consists of 17 residues. The CDR3 DNA reads as TGTGCCAGCAGCCATGCAACAAAGGGGGCGAGGTTCAACGGCTACACCTTC. Its protein is CASSHATKGARFNGYTF.

This clone came up once. This sequence joins TRBV19 and TRBJ1-3, with TRBD1 as a possible D gene (5 bases). The CDR3 runs 15 residues. V dropped 7 bases and J dropped 2 bases, with 15 bases sitting between them. Germline lookup yields CDR1 LNHDA and CDR2 SQIVND (reference sequence). Here the CDR3 reads CASTTGTDTGNTIYF. CDR3 nucleotides: TGTGCCAGTACCACCGGGACTGATACTGGAAACACCATATATTTT.

The chain is built from TRBV7-9 and TRBJ2-3, with 7 bases identical to TRBD2. The CDR3 consists of 17 residues. Germline assignment: CDR1 SEHNR and CDR2 FQNEAQ (reference sequence). V trimming: 5 bases; J trimming: 3 bases; junction bases outside the gene matches: 14. CDR3 nucleotide sequence: TGTGCCAGCAGCCCCCAGTTGACTAGCAGGAGAACAGATACGCAGTATTTT. Residues: CASSPQLTSRRTDTQYF.

The V and J genes are TRBV7-9 and TRBJ2-3, with D hard to call. The CDR3 is made up of 11 amino acids. The ends were cut back, 4 bases at V and 5 bases at J, with 4 bases in the middle. Germline loops: CDR1 SEHNR, CDR2 FQNEAQ (reference sequence). The CDR3 protein is CASSSKDTQYF. CDR3 nucleotide sequence: TGTGCCAGCAGCTCAAAAGATACGCAGTATTTT.

CDR3 bases: TGTGCCAGCGTAATTTCCGGGACATCAAGCACAGATACGCAGTATTTT. It yields the protein CASVISGTSSTDTQYF. The chain couples TRBV2 to TRBJ2-3, with TRBD1 as a possible D gene (6 bases). This CDR3 is 16 amino acids long. The germline V gene has CDR1 SNHLY and CDR2 FYNNEI. The V and J ends lost 8 bases and 0 bases respectively, with 18 bases between them.

V gene TRBV2 combines with J gene TRBJ1-6; no clear D. Germline V lookup: CDR1 SNHLY, CDR2 FYNNEI. This CDR3 is 15 amino acids long. With 4 bases removed from V and 3 bases from J, the gap between germline ends came to 10 bases. The CDR3 DNA is TGTGCCAGCAGTGTGCTTGGCCACTATAATTCACCCCTCCACTTT. The encoded protein is CASSVLGHYNSPLHF.

The chain carries TRBV14 and TRBJ2-1; 7 bases are a match to TRBD2. Germline-derived CDR1 and CDR2 are SGHDN and FVKESK. The junction had 5 bases not matched to a gene; V was cut back by 1 base and J by 2 bases. There are 16 residues in the CDR3. The chain's CDR3 is CASSQGLASAYNEQFF. CDR3 DNA: TGTGCCAGCAGCCAAGGACTAGCCTCAGCCTACAATGAGCAGTTCTTC. Drawing the rest from reference TRBV14 and TRBJ2-1, the complete variable domain is EAGVTQFPSHSVIEKGQTVTLRCDPISGHDNLYWYRRVMGKEIKFLLHFVKESKQDESGMPNNRFLAERTGGTYSTLKVQPAELEDSGVYFCASSQGLASAYNEQFFGPGTRLTVL.